The clone carrying this T cell receptor (beta chain) was seen a handful of times. Trimming pared 3 bases from V and 7 bases from J, leaving 10 bases between. The CDR3 is made up of 14 amino acids. The germline gives CDR1 SEHNR, CDR2 FQNEAQ (reference sequence). The source of the sample is a study of T cells in Graves' hyperthyroidism and ophthalmopathy. Study background: Specimen type is peripheral blood, collected at initial diagnosis prior to any treatment.

TCR beta CDR3 regions were amplified from RNA. The HTBI primer set was used in a first-round RT-PCR of the TCR CDR3. TCRdb called the multiplex PCR reads again in MiXCR, with one record for every CDR3 protein. This table holds 500,000 to 550,000 distinct CDR3 sequences, nearly 20% found once. Sequencing was performed on blood. The chain combines TRBV7-9 with TRBJ1-6; no clear D gene. The sequence was collected from a man in his forties with Graves' ophthalmopathy. The CDR3 loop reads CASSLVEGNSPLHF. Written as DNA, the CDR3 is TGTGCCAGCAGCTTGGTCGAGGGCAATTCACCCCTCCACTTT.